This TCR beta chain was profiled in a study of blood T cell repertoires in COVID-19. V shed 4 bases and J shed 4 bases, with 13 bases lying between them. Looked up from germline, CDR1 is SNHLY and CDR2 is FYNNEI. This CDR3 is built from 14 residues. In the study's own analysis: The authors estimated nucleated cell counts from reference gene primer amplification. The table came from immunoSEQ multiplex PCR; TCRdb's copy has only in-frame clones and leaves some out. The V and J calls and clone size were taken over from that table, and D and trimming were inferred from the DNA. The table has around 54,000 clones, about nine tenths seen once.

The specimen sequenced was peripheral blood. V gene TRBV2 combines with J gene TRBJ1-2; D perhaps matches TRBD1 (6 bases). The sequence was collected from a woman aged 40 to 50 with active COVID-19. For the CDR3, the DNA is TGTGCCAGCAGTGCCTCTACAGGGATCTATGGCTACACCTTC. Translating gives CASSASTGIYGYTF.